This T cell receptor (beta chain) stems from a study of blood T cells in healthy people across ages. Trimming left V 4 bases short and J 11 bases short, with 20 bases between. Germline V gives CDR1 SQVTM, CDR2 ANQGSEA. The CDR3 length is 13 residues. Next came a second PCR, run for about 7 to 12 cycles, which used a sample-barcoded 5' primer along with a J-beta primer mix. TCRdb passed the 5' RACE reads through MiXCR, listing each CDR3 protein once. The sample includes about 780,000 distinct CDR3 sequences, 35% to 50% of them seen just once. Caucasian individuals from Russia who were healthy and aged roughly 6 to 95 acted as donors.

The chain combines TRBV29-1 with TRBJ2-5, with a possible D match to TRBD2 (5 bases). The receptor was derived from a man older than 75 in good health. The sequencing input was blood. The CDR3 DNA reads TGCAGCGTTGGTGGACTGAGACTTCAGGAGCAGTACTTC. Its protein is CSVGGLRLQEQYF.